The 32 T cell receptor beta chains below were found in one sample sequenced in a study of T-cell reconstitution after alpha-beta-depleted transplantation in children. A library of TCRbeta sequences, prepared with unique molecular identifiers, was generated. MiXCR, run by TCRdb on the PCR reads, gives a single entry per CDR3 protein. The repertoire holds roughly 500,000 distinct CDR3 sequences, 32% seen once, with approximately 2.3% in the top ten. Sample: PBMCs from the stem cell graft donor, taken from the stem cell graft. The receptor source for this set is a human donor who donated a stem cell graft to a child with aplastic anemia.

J is TRBJ1-2 and V is TRBV12-3 or TRBV12-4; possibly TRBD1 for D (6 bases). This CDR3 region has 15 residues. Trimming removed 6 bases from V and 8 bases from J, with 22 bases in between. In nucleotides, the CDR3 is TGTGCCAGCAGATTATCAACAGGGACCCCTAGGGGCTACACCTTC. Its protein is CASRLSTGTPRGYTF.

This chain joins TRBV7-9 and TRBJ1-2, with 7 bases fitting TRBD1. The CDR3 is 12 residues long. The J segment lost 12 bases and the V segment lost 5 bases, leaving 9 bases of the junction unmatched. Per the germline V gene, CDR1 is SEHNR and CDR2 is FQNEAQ (reference sequence). The CDR3 sequence: CASSRRQGGDTF. Written as DNA, the CDR3 is TGTGCCAGCAGCCGTAGACAGGGCGGGGACACCTTC.

Only a few counts were recorded for this clonotype. The chain has TRBV18 and TRBJ2-3; D unclear. V lost 0 bases, J lost 0 bases, and 25 bases lay in between. CDR3 length: 21 amino acids. The germline gives CDR1 KGHSH, CDR2 LQKENI. The CDR3 is CASSPPFHTVQWQSSTDTQYF. CDR3 bases: TGTGCCAGCTCACCACCGTTCCACACGGTCCAATGGCAATCTAGCACAGATACGCAGTATTTT.

The chain is built from TRBV20-1 and TRBJ2-3; no clear D. Trimming took 8 bases from V and 0 from J, leaving 15 bases between them. The V gene's germline CDR1 is DFQATT and CDR2 SNEGSKA (reference sequence). This CDR3 is 14 amino acids long. CDR3 nucleotides: TGCAGTTATGCTGAGAGCCTTAGCACAGATACGCAGTATTTT. This encodes CSYAESLSTDTQYF.

The CDR3 DNA reads TGTGCCAGCAGCTTGACCGGGGGCCAGGGGCCCTACGAGCAGTACTTC. Translation: CASSLTGGQGPYEQYF. The rearrangement links TRBV7-2 to TRBJ2-7; D tentatively fits TRBD1 or TRBD2 (6 bases each). CDR3 length: 16 residues. Germline assignment: CDR1 SGHTA and CDR2 FQGNSA. The V and J ends lost 3 bases and 2 bases respectively, with 17 bases between them.

This clonotype occurred a few times. The rearrangement uses TRBV6-5 and TRBJ2-4, with D maybe TRBD2 (5 bases). Between the trimmed V and J ends, which lost 3 bases and 6 bases, there was a span of 15 bases. Germline CDR1 reads MNHEY; CDR2 reads SVGAGI. The CDR3 contains 15 residues. Here the CDR3 reads CASSYSTDWGNIQYF. The CDR3 coding sequence is TGTGCCAGCAGTTATTCTACGGACTGGGGAAACATTCAGTACTTC.

Of note for this clonotype: It is unclear where the CDR3 begins or ends on the DNA, so no DNA is shown, and the CDR3 is as TCRdb lists it. The V call is TRBV5-4, the J call TRBJ1-1. The CDR3 region is 14 residues in length, termini included. CDR1 and CDR2 (germline): SGHNT, YYREEE (reference sequence). The CDR3 is CASSPFSLDTEAFF.

The rearrangement uses TRBV4-3 and TRBJ1-1; D unclear. Germline CDR1 and CDR2: LGHNA and YSLEER. The CDR3 extends over 13 amino acids. Trimming stripped 0 bases from V and 6 bases from J, with 8 bases between. CDR3 DNA: TGCGCCAGCAGCCAAGAAGGGAGAGCTGAAGCTTTCTTT. Translating gives CASSQEGRAEAFF.

This clonotype was counted a few times. The CDR3 spells CATSDWRLAGFDNEQFF. The CDR3, as DNA: TGTGCCACCAGTGATTGGAGACTAGCGGGTTTTGACAATGAGCAGTTCTTC. The V call is TRBV24-1, the J call TRBJ2-1; 10 positions agree with TRBD2. This CDR3 region has 17 residues. The V gene end was trimmed by 2 bases and the J gene end by 5 bases; junction bases not matched to a gene: 8. The V gene's germline CDR1 is KGHDR and CDR2 SFDVKD.

The gene calls are TRBV7-9 and TRBJ1-1, with a tentative D call TRBD1 (6 bases). The CDR3 has 15 residues. The germline V and J ends were trimmed by 1 base and 1 base, with 10 bases remaining between them. CDR1 is SEHNR and CDR2 is FQNEAQ in the germline V gene (reference sequence). The DNA for the CDR3 is TGTGCCAGCAGCTTAGACAGGGTCGGGAACACTGAAGCTTTCTTT. As protein: CASSLDRVGNTEAFF. Full variable domain (rest looked up from reference TRBV7-9 and TRBJ1-1): DTGVSQNPRHKITKRGQNVTFRCDPISEHNRLYWYRQTLGQGPEFLTYFQNEAQLEKSRLLSDRFSAERPKGSFSTLEIQRTEQGDSAMYLCASSLDRVGNTEAFFGQGTRLTVV.

The V gene is TRBV7-9, the J gene TRBJ2-1; 7 bases are a match to TRBD2. Losses at the gene ends were 8 bases for V and 4 bases for J; bases not matched to a gene: 11. Per the germline V gene, CDR1 is SEHNR and CDR2 is FQNEAQ (reference sequence). The CDR3 is made up of 15 amino acids. CDR3 coding DNA: TGTGCCAGCGGCAATGGGAGGGGCCTATACAATGAGCAGTTCTTC. It yields the protein CASGNGRGLYNEQFF.

The rearrangement links TRBV20-1 to TRBJ2-5; D may match TRBD1 or TRBD2 (6 bases each). The V end was cut by 6 bases, the J end by 9 bases, with 26 bases between. The CDR3 totals 15 residues. Germline V gives CDR1 DFQATT, CDR2 SNEGSKA (reference sequence). The CDR3 region is CSAVALLRGVGAQYF. The DNA of the CDR3 is TGCAGTGCCGTGGCCCTCTTGAGGGGGGTAGGGGCCCAGTACTTC.

This clonotype was observed a few times. V and J are TRBV12-3 or TRBV12-4 and TRBJ2-5, with 8 bases matching TRBD2. CDR3 length: 14 residues. After removal of 5 bases from V and 3 bases from J, the junction contained 5 bases not matched to a gene. The CDR3 nucleotides read TGTGCCAGCAGTCCCTCACTAGCGGAAGAGACCCAGTACTTC. It yields the protein CASSPSLAEETQYF.

V and J are TRBV7-2 and TRBJ1-5; unclear D gene. The length of the CDR3 is 13 residues. V lost 5 bases and J lost 9, with 14 bases in between. The V gene's germline CDR1 is SGHTA and CDR2 FQGNSA. The CDR3 coding sequence is TGTGCCAGCAGCGGTCTTGAGGGTCGGCCCCAGCATTTT. Its protein is CASSGLEGRPQHF.

The V call is TRBV6-5, the J call TRBJ1-1, with a possible D match to TRBD1 (5 bases). Germline V gene lookup returns CDR1 MNHEY and CDR2 SVGAGI. The CDR3 runs 15 residues. V lost 6 bases and J lost 4, with 18 bases in between. The CDR3 bases are TGTGCCAGCAGACCGGGGGGAGGGTGGGCCACTGAAGCTTTCTTT. Translation gives CASRPGGGWATEAFF.

As DNA, the CDR3 is TGTGCCAGCAGCCGGGCAGGGGTCACTGAAGCTTTCTTT. Its protein product is CASSRAGVTEAFF. The V and J genes are TRBV7-9 and TRBJ1-1, with D tentatively TRBD1 (6 bases). This CDR3 is built from 13 residues. With 5 bases removed from V and 4 bases from J, the gap between germline ends came to 11 bases. Germline V lookup: CDR1 SEHNR, CDR2 FQNEAQ (reference sequence).

The chain links TRBV12-3 or TRBV12-4 to TRBJ2-7; D is unresolved. V lost 4 bases and J lost 0, with 22 bases in between. The CDR3 has 18 amino acids. CDR3 in amino acids: CASSSSSGLSQSSYEQYF. DNA for the CDR3: TGTGCCAGCAGTTCTTCCTCTGGGCTGAGCCAATCCTCCTACGAGCAGTACTTC.

V gene TRBV29-1 combines with J gene TRBJ2-1, with 8 positions matching TRBD1. The junction had 5 bases not matched to a gene; V was cut back by 6 bases and J by 1 base. The CDR3 has 14 amino acids. Germline CDR1 SQVTM, CDR2 ANQGSEA. This chain's CDR3 is CSVPDRASYNEQFF. Here the CDR3 DNA reads TGCAGCGTCCCGGACAGGGCGTCCTACAATGAGCAGTTCTTC.

The rearrangement uses TRBV7-3 and TRBJ1-1, with D unresolved. The germline CDR1 and CDR2 sequences are SGHTA and FQGTGA. The CDR3 is 17 amino acids. V was shortened by 0 bases and J by 0 bases, with 14 bases between the two germline ends. CDR3 nucleotides: TGTGCCAGCAGCTTAACGGGATTCGGACGGATGAACACTGAAGCTTTCTTT. Protein product: CASSLTGFGRMNTEAFF.

This rearrangement joins TRBV19 to TRBJ1-3; D may be TRBD1 (6 bases). V lost 7 bases and J 1 base, leaving 11 bases between the germline ends. Germline values: CDR1 LNHDA, CDR2 SQIVND (reference sequence). CDR3 size: 14 residues. The CDR3 DNA sequence: TGTGCCAGTACCCCAGACAGGTCTGGAAACACCATATATTTT. Protein: CASTPDRSGNTIYF.

This clonotype was seen more than once but under ten times. This chain links TRBV5-1 with TRBJ2-7; the match to TRBD2 covers 13 bases. V lost 0 bases to trimming and J lost 4 bases; unmatched junction nucleotides: 4. The V gene's germline CDR1 is SGHRS and CDR2 YFSETQ. The CDR3 spans 16 residues. As DNA, the CDR3 is TGCGCCAGCAGCTTGGGGACTAGCGGGAGTCCGTACGAGCAGTACTTC. Amino acid sequence: CASSLGTSGSPYEQYF.

About this clonotype: One junction end disagrees with the germline gene, perhaps due to a read error. The chain joins TRBV5-1 to TRBJ2-5, with no clear D. Germline CDR1 is SGHRS and CDR2 is YFSETQ. This CDR3 region has 15 residues. The CDR3, as DNA: TGCGTCAGCAGCTTGGACGGGCGAACCCAAGAGACCCAGTACTTC. It translates to CVSSLDGRTQETQYF.

The chain joins TRBV5-1 to TRBJ2-2; 8 nucleotides match TRBD1. The CDR3 extends over 16 amino acids. CDR1 and CDR2 from the germline V gene are SGHRS and YFSETQ. Trimming at V came to 2 bases and at J to 4 bases, leaving 7 bases not matched to a gene. The CDR3, as DNA: TGCGCCAGCAGCTTCGGTTCACAGGGGGTCACCGGGGAGCTGTTTTTT. This sequence encodes CASSFGSQGVTGELFF.

This chain links TRBV29-1 with TRBJ1-2; TRBD1 matches at 8 bases. The CDR3 consists of 16 residues. CDR1 is SQVTM, CDR2 ANQGSEA, per germline. The ends lost 0 bases at V and 0 bases at J; junction bases unmatched: 6. Written as DNA, the CDR3 is TGCAGCGTTGAAGACCCCGACAGGGGTCCTAACTATGGCTACACCTTC. This gives the protein CSVEDPDRGPNYGYTF.

The chain joins TRBV12-3 or TRBV12-4 to TRBJ2-3, with D possibly TRBD1 on 5 matching bases. Between the trimmed V and J ends, which lost 5 bases and 5 bases, there was a span of 23 bases. The CDR3 has 17 residues. As DNA, the CDR3 is TGTGCCAGCAGTCAACGTAGGGGTGTTAGGGGAAAAGATACGCAGTATTTT. Its protein is CASSQRRGVRGKDTQYF.

The rearrangement links TRBV28 to TRBJ2-7, with 9 positions matching TRBD1. Per the germline V gene, CDR1 is MDHEN and CDR2 is SYDVKM. This CDR3 is built from 19 residues. V shed 4 bases, J shed 2 bases, and the junction held 18 bases outside the gene matches. Here the CDR3 DNA reads TGTGCCAGCAGTTCCCCCGGGACAGGGAAACGGAACCACCCCTACGAGCAGTACGTC. This sequence encodes CASSSPGTGKRNHPYEQYV.

This clonotype was seen only a few times. The chain is built from TRBV12-3 or TRBV12-4 and TRBJ2-7; 9 positions agree with TRBD1. The junction had 6 bases not matched to a gene; V was cut back by 3 bases and J by 6 bases. The CDR3 contains 14 residues. CDR3 sequence (DNA): TGTGCCAGCAGTTTCGGACAGGGGCTTACCGAGCAGTACTTC. Translation: CASSFGQGLTEQYF.

This clonotype appeared a few times. The gene calls are TRBV29-1 and TRBJ2-5, with TRBD1 identical over 8 bases. The V segment lost 6 bases and the J segment 1 base; nucleotides outside the gene matches: 4. The CDR3 contains 13 residues. Germline values: CDR1 SQVTM, CDR2 ANQGSEA. Here the CDR3 reads CSVWTGSQETQYF. CDR3 sequence (DNA): TGCAGCGTCTGGACAGGGAGCCAAGAGACCCAGTACTTC.

The chain is built from TRBV5-1 and TRBJ2-7; D unresolved. The germline V gene has CDR1 SGHRS and CDR2 YFSETQ. V lost 2 bases to trimming and J lost 0 bases, with 9 bases between them. This CDR3 has 14 amino acids. The CDR3 DNA is TGCGCCAGCAGCTTCGAGGTCCACTCCTACGAGCAGTACTTC. Its translation: CASSFEVHSYEQYF. Based on the CDR3 plus reference TRBV5-1 and TRBJ2-7, the full variable domain is KAGVTQTPRYLIKTRGQQVTLSCSPISGHRSVSWYQQTPGQGLQFLFEYFSETQRNKGNFPGRFSGRQFSNSRSEMNVSTLELGDSALYLCASSFEVHSYEQYFGPGTRLTVT.

The genes are TRBV6-2 or TRBV6-3 and TRBJ2-1; D is unclear. The V end was cut by 3 bases, the J end by 6 bases, with 9 bases between. Germline V gene sequence: CDR1 MNHEY, CDR2 SVGEGT. This CDR3 is built from 13 residues. Here the CDR3 reads CASSYVRRNEQFF. The CDR3, as DNA: TGTGCCAGCAGTTATGTTCGCCGCAATGAGCAGTTCTTC.

The chain has TRBV12-3 or TRBV12-4 and TRBJ2-7; D is possibly TRBD1 (5 bases). The CDR3 spans 14 residues. Trimming pared 3 bases from V and 0 bases from J, leaving 9 bases between. The CDR3 sequence is CASSLKGPSYEQYF. CDR3 bases: TGTGCCAGCAGTTTGAAGGGGCCCTCCTACGAGCAGTACTTC.

This rearrangement joins TRBV15 to TRBJ2-3; D is unresolved. CDR3 length equals 16 residues. The V gene's germline CDR1 is LNHNV and CDR2 YYDKDF (reference sequence). V lost 1 base and J lost 2, with 13 bases in between. This CDR3 reads CATSRGNSQSTDTQYF. The CDR3 nucleotides read TGTGCCACCAGCAGAGGGAACAGCCAGTCCACAGATACGCAGTATTTT.